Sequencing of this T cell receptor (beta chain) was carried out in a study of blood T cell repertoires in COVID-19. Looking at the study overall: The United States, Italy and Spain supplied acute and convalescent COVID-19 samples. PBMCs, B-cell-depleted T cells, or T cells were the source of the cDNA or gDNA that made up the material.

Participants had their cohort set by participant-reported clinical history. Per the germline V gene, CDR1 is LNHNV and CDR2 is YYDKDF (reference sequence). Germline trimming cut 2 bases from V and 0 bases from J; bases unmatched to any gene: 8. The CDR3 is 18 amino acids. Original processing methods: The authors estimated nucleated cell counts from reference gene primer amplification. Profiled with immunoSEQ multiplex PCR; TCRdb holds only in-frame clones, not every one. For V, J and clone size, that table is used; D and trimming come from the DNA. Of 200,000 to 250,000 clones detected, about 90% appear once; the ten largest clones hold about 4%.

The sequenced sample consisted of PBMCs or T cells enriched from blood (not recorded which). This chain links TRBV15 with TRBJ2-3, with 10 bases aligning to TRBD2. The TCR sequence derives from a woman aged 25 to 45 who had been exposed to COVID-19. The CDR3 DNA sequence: TGTGCCACCAGCAGATTCGGACTAGCGGTCGCTAGCACAGATACGCAGTATTTT. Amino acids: CATSRFGLAVASTDTQYF.